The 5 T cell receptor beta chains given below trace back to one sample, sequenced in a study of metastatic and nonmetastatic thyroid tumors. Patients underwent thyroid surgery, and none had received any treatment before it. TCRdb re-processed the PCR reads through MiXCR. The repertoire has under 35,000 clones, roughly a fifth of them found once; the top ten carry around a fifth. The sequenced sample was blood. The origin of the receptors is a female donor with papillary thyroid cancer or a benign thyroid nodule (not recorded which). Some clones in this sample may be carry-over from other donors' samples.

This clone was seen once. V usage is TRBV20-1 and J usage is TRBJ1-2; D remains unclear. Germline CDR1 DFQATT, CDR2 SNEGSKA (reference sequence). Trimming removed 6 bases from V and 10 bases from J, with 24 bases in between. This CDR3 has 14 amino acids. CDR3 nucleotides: TGCAGTGCCCTCACGATCAACAGTGTGGGTGTCTACACCTTC. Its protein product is CSALTINSVGVYTF.

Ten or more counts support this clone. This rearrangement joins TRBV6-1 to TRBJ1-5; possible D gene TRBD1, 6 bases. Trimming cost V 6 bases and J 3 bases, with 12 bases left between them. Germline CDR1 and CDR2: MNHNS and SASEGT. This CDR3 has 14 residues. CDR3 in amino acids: CASRPTGNNQPQHF. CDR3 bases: TGTGCCAGCAGACCTACAGGGAACAATCAGCCCCAGCATTTT.

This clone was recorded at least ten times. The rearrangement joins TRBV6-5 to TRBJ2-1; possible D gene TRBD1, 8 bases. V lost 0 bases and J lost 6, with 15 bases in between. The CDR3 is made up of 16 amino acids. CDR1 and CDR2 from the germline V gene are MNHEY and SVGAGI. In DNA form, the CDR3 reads TGTGCCAGCAGTTACTCGGGAGGGCAGGGGGCCAATGAGCAGTTCTTC. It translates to CASSYSGGQGANEQFF.

CDR3 amino acids: CASSLDPTGGDEQYF. The CDR3 DNA reads TGTGCCAGCAGCTTAGACCCCACAGGGGGCGACGAGCAGTACTTC. This sequence joins TRBV11-3 and TRBJ2-7, with 9 bases fitting TRBD1. This CDR3 is 15 amino acids long. Germline loops: CDR1 SGHNT, CDR2 YENEEA. Trimming cost V 0 bases and J 5 bases; bases outside gene matches: 5.

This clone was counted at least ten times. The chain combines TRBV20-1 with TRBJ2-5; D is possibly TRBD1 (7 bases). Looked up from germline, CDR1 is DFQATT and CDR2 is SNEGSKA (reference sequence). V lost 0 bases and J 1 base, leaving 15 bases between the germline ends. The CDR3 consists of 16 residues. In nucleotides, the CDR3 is TGCAGTGCTAGAGATACCTTCAGGGGGGTCCAAGAGACCCAGTACTTC. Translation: CSARDTFRGVQETQYF.